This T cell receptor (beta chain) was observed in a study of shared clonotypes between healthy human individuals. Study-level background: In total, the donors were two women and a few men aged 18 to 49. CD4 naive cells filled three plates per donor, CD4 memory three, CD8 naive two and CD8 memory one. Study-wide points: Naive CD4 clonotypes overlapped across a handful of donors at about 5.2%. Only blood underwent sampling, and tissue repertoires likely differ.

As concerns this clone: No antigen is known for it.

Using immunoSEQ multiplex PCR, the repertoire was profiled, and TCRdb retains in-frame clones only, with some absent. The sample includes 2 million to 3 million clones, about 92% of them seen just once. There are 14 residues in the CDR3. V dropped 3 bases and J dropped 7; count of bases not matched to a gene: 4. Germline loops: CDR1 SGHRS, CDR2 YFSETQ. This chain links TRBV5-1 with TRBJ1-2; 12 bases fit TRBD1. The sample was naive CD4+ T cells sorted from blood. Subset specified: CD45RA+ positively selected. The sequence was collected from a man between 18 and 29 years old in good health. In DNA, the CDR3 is TGCGCCAGCAGCTCCGGGACAGGGGGCTTTGGCTACACCTTC. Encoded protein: CASSSGTGGFGYTF.